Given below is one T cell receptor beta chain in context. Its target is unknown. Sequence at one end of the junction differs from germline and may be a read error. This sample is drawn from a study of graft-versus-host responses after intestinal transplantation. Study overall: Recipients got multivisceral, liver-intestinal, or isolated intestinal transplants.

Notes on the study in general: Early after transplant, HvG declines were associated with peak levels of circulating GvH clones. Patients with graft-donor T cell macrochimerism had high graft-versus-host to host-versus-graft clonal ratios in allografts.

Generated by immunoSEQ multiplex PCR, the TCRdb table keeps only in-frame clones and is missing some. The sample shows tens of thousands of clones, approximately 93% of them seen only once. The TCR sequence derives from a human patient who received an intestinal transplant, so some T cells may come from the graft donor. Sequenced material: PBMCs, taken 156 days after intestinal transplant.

CDR3 residues: CASSLASNQPQHF. In DNA form, the CDR3 reads TGTGCCAGCAGTTTAGCCAGCAATCAGCCCCAGCATTTT. The rearrangement uses TRBV13 and TRBJ1-5; no clear D gene. This CDR3 spans 13 amino acids. Germline V gene lookup returns CDR1 PRHDT and CDR2 FYEKMQ (reference sequence).